Presented here are 21 T cell receptor beta chains from one specimen sequenced in a study of blood T cell repertoires in COVID-19. Sequenced by immunoSEQ multiplex PCR; TCRdb stores in-frame clones only, minus some. The sample lists 120,000 to 150,000 clones; approximately 88% were seen once. The specimen sequenced was peripheral blood. These receptors came from a human donor in a cohort sampled during active COVID-19.

This chain connects TRBV28 to TRBJ2-3; D remains ambiguous. The germline V gene has CDR1 MDHEN and CDR2 SYDVKM. V was shortened by 6 bases and J by 1 base, with 5 bases between the two germline ends. The CDR3 is 12 amino acids. The CDR3 DNA is TGTGCCAGCAGCTCCGGCACAGATACGCAGTATTTT. Protein sequence: CASSSGTDTQYF.

A single count supports this clone. J is TRBJ1-5 and V is TRBV3-1 (or the pseudogene TRBV3-2), with D possibly being TRBD1 (6 bases). Germline V lookup: CDR1 LGHDT, CDR2 YNNKEL (reference sequence). The CDR3 has 14 residues. V dropped 4 bases and J dropped 9 bases, with 16 bases sitting between them. The CDR3 is CASSPGDPWGPQHF. The CDR3 DNA is TGTGCCAGCAGCCCAGGGGACCCCTGGGGGCCCCAGCATTTT.

The chain is built from TRBV28 and TRBJ2-1, with 10 bases identical to TRBD1. This CDR3 spans 12 amino acids. Germline V gives CDR1 MDHEN, CDR2 SYDVKM. J gave up 9 bases and V 7 bases, and 3 bases lay outside the gene matches. The CDR3 DNA sequence: TGTGCCAGCACGACAGGGGGCGTTGAGCAGTTCTTC. It encodes CASTTGGVEQFF.

This sequence joins TRBV2 and TRBJ1-1; a weak D match, TRBD1 (6 bases). The CDR3 length is 16 residues. The germline V and J ends were trimmed by 6 bases and 4 bases, with 21 bases remaining between them. Germline V gives CDR1 SNHLY, CDR2 FYNNEI. CDR3 residues: CASSFPAGGVVTEAFF. DNA for the CDR3: TGTGCCAGCAGCTTTCCAGCGGGGGGCGTAGTCACTGAAGCTTTCTTT.

There are many counts of this clone. V is TRBV7-2 and J is TRBJ2-6; no firm D call. The germline V gene has CDR1 SGHTA and CDR2 FQGNSA. The CDR3 consists of 17 residues. With 1 base removed from V and 0 bases from J, the gap between germline ends came to 10 bases. This CDR3 is CASSLGARHSGANVLTF. CDR3 bases: TGTGCCAGCAGCTTAGGGGCTCGGCACTCTGGGGCCAACGTCCTGACTTTC. Supplemented by reference TRBV7-2 and TRBJ2-6, the full variable domain reads GAGVSQSPSNKVTEKGKDVELRCDPISGHTALYWYRQSLGQGLEFLIYFQGNSAPDKSGLPSDRFSAERTGGSVSTLTIQRTQQEDSAVYLCASSLGARHSGANVLTFGAGSRLTVL.

The rearrangement joins TRBV19 to TRBJ2-5; TRBD1 agrees at 8 bases. The V gene's germline CDR1 is LNHDA and CDR2 SQIVND (reference sequence). This CDR3 spans 15 amino acids. After removal of 4 bases from V and 1 base from J, the junction contained 5 bases not matched to a gene. The CDR3 nucleotides are TGTGCCAGTAGTACCCGACAGGGGATCCAAGAGACCCAGTACTTC. It codes for CASSTRQGIQETQYF.

The V and J genes are TRBV19 and TRBJ1-3; perhaps TRBD1 as D (6 bases). In germline, CDR1 is LNHDA, CDR2 SQIVND (reference sequence). This CDR3 has 15 amino acids. Trimming removed 6 bases at V and 0 bases at J, with 12 bases between. The CDR3 reads CASRRQVSSGNTIYF. The CDR3 DNA reads as TGTGCCAGTAGAAGACAGGTCTCCTCTGGAAACACCATATATTTT. The full variable domain, with the rest looked up from reference TRBV19 and TRBJ1-3, is DGGITQSPKYLFRKEGQNVTLSCEQNLNHDAMYWYRQDPGQGLRLIYYSQIVNDFQKGDIAEGYSVSREKKESFPLTVTSAQKNPTAFYLCASRRQVSSGNTIYFGEGSWLTVV.

This chain uses TRBV19 with TRBJ2-7; 10 bases match TRBD1. The CDR3 length is 15 residues. The V segment lost 4 bases and the J segment 4 bases; nucleotides outside the gene matches: 7. The V gene's germline CDR1 is LNHDA and CDR2 SQIVND (reference sequence). The DNA for the CDR3 is TGTGCCAGTAGTACTCGGACAGGGGGTCGGTACGAGCAGTACTTC. It is translated as CASSTRTGGRYEQYF.

J is TRBJ2-5 and V is TRBV30; 7 nucleotides line up with TRBD2. The CDR3 spans 12 residues. CDR1 and CDR2 (germline): GTSNPN, SVGIG (reference sequence). With 3 bases clipped from V and 2 bases from J, the junction kept 0 bases outside the gene matches. CDR3 nucleotides: TGTGCCTGGAGACTAGCGCAAGAGACCCAGTACTTC. Translating it yields CAWRLAQETQYF.

The V call is TRBV6-6, the J call TRBJ1-1, with no clear D. Germline loops: CDR1 MNHNY, CDR2 SVGAGI (reference sequence). The CDR3 covers 12 residues. V was clipped by 6 bases and J by 0 bases, with 5 bases between them. CDR3 sequence: CASSGVNTEAFF. DNA of the CDR3: TGTGCCAGCAGCGGGGTGAACACTGAAGCTTTCTTT.

DNA for the CDR3: TGTGCCAGCTCACCACCTCTAGCGGGAGCCGCAGATACGCAGTATTTT. Translated, it gives CASSPPLAGAADTQYF. The gene calls are TRBV18 and TRBJ2-3; 10 bases align to TRBD2. Germline V gene sequence: CDR1 KGHSH, CDR2 LQKENI. The trim removed 0 bases at V and 4 bases at J, leaving 4 bases unmatched. CDR3 length: 16 amino acids.

The V and J genes are TRBV6-2 or TRBV6-3 and TRBJ1-6; a possible D gene is TRBD1 (6 bases). CDR3 length: 16 amino acids. CDR1 is MNHEY, CDR2 SVGEGT, per germline. V was cut by 2 bases and J by 6 bases, with 14 bases left in between. The CDR3 DNA follows: TGTGCCAGCAGTTACCCGGGGGGGGCCTTTAATTCACCCCTCCACTTT. The encoded protein is CASSYPGGAFNSPLHF.

The chain employs TRBV9 and TRBJ2-3, with TRBD2 as a possible D gene (5 bases). This CDR3 comprises 20 residues. Germline CDR1 and CDR2: SGDLS and YYNGEE. V was cut by 3 bases and J by 0 bases, with 26 bases left in between. CDR3 coding DNA: TGTGCCAGCAGCGGAGTGGCCCGGGGAAGTGAGAGCCATAGCACAGATACGCAGTATTTT. This encodes CASSGVARGSESHSTDTQYF.

The rearrangement uses TRBV9 and TRBJ2-1; D is unresolved. CDR1 is SGDLS, CDR2 YYNGEE, per germline. The ends were cut back, 4 bases at V and 5 bases at J, with 10 bases in the middle. The CDR3 is 13 amino acids. CDR3 region: CASSSLLNNEQFF. The CDR3 DNA follows: TGTGCCAGCAGCTCCCTCCTAAACAATGAGCAGTTCTTC.

The CDR3 DNA reads TGTGCCAGCAGCCCCCCGGGGATGAACACTGAAGCTTTCTTT. Amino acid sequence: CASSPPGMNTEAFF. The chain links TRBV7-2 to TRBJ1-1; no reliable D call. V lost 5 bases to trimming and J lost 0 bases, with 10 bases between them. CDR3 size: 14 residues. CDR1 and CDR2 from the germline V gene are SGHTA and FQGNSA.

The chain has TRBV6-1 and TRBJ1-6; 10 nucleotides match TRBD1. The CDR3 consists of 16 residues. J gave up 10 bases and V 2 bases, and 8 bases lay outside the gene matches. The germline V gene encodes CDR1 MNHNS and CDR2 SASEGT. The DNA of the CDR3 is TGTGCCAGCAGTGAATGGACAGGGGGGGCTGGATCACCCCTCCACTTT. Translated: CASSEWTGGAGSPLHF.

In its sample, this clone was seen a few times. V gene TRBV10-3 combines with J gene TRBJ1-5; tentatively, D is TRBD1 (6 bases). V was trimmed by 0 bases and J by 7 bases, leaving 7 bases between them. Germline values: CDR1 ENHRY, CDR2 SYGVKD. The CDR3 is 13 residues long. CDR3 region: CAISESGGQPQHF. The CDR3 region has the DNA TGTGCCATCAGTGAGTCAGGGGGACAGCCCCAGCATTTT.

The chain combines TRBV7-3 with TRBJ2-5, with a weak D call TRBD2 (5 bases). This CDR3 has 13 residues. Germline-derived CDR1 and CDR2 are SGHTA and FQGTGA. The germline V and J ends were trimmed by 5 bases and 5 bases, with 12 bases remaining between them. This CDR3 reads CASSPGLWETQYF. The DNA for the CDR3 is TGTGCCAGCAGCCCCGGACTTTGGGAGACCCAGTACTTC.

This clone showed up just once. The chain has TRBV5-1 and TRBJ2-7, with TRBD1 matching over 9 bases. The V and J ends lost 4 bases and 5 bases, in that order; junction bases with no gene match: 7. The CDR3 runs 14 residues. Looked up from germline, CDR1 is SGHRS and CDR2 is YFSETQ. CDR3 loop: CASSPQGAGDEQYF. CDR3 coding DNA: TGCGCCAGCAGCCCACAGGGGGCCGGCGACGAGCAGTACTTC.

The gene calls are TRBV6-5 and TRBJ2-5; maybe TRBD2 (5 bases). CDR1 and CDR2 (germline): MNHEY, SVGAGI. The length of the CDR3 is 14 residues. The V end was cut by 2 bases, the J end by 5 bases, with 12 bases between. Here the CDR3 DNA reads TGTGCCAGCAGTTACCAGAGGGATGCGGAGACCCAGTACTTC. Translation: CASSYQRDAETQYF.

This clone was recorded a few times. This sequence joins TRBV2 and TRBJ2-3; 9 bases match TRBD1. Looked up from germline, CDR1 is SNHLY and CDR2 is FYNNEI. This CDR3 region has 14 residues. Trimming took 7 bases from V and 1 from J; bases not matched to a gene: 3. CDR3 nucleotides: TGTGCCAGCAACTGGGACAGGGGCACAGATACGCAGTATTTT. This translates into CASNWDRGTDTQYF.